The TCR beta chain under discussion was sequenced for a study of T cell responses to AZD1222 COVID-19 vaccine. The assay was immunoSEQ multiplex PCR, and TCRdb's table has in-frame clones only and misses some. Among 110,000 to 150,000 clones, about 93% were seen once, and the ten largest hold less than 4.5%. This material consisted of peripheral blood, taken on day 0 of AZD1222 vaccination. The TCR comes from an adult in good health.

CDR3 residues: CASSYWGTGYEQFF. The CDR3 DNA follows: TGTGCCAGCAGTTACTGGGGGACAGGGTATGAGCAGTTCTTC. V is TRBV6-5 and J is TRBJ2-1; 9 bases align to TRBD1. The CDR3 is made up of 14 amino acids. The ends lost 1 base at V and 8 bases at J; junction bases unmatched: 3. The germline gives CDR1 MNHEY, CDR2 SVGAGI.